This entry lists 17 T cell receptor beta chains sequenced from one sample in a study of blood T cell repertoires in COVID-19. Repertoires were generated with immunoSEQ multiplex PCR, while TCRdb's copy carries only in-frame clones and drops some. This table has about 20,000 clones, around 83% appearing once. Sequencing was carried out using peripheral blood. The receptors shown here come from a human donor with active COVID-19. The donor label of this sample is uncertain.

V is TRBV11-3 and J is TRBJ2-1; 8 bases match TRBD1. The germline gives CDR1 SGHNT, CDR2 YENEEA. This CDR3 has 16 amino acids. With V trimmed by 2 bases and J by 3 bases, 6 bases remained unmatched. Here the CDR3 reads CASSLSWTGYYNEQFF. DNA of the CDR3: TGTGCCAGCAGCTTAAGTTGGACAGGGTACTACAATGAGCAGTTCTTC.

This chain uses TRBV5-4 with TRBJ2-1; 8 nucleotides agree with TRBD2. J gave up 5 bases and V 0 bases, and 4 bases lay outside the gene matches. This CDR3 spans 15 amino acids. The germline V gene has CDR1 SGHNT and CDR2 YYREEE (reference sequence). The CDR3 protein is CASSLDAGGHNEQFF. CDR3 DNA sequence: TGTGCCAGCAGCTTGGACGCGGGGGGACACAATGAGCAGTTCTTC.

This clone was observed a single time. This rearrangement joins TRBV18 to TRBJ1-3, with 7 bases identical to TRBD1. The CDR3 sequence is 14 residues long. With 2 bases clipped from V and 2 bases from J, the junction kept 0 bases outside the gene matches. CDR1 and CDR2 (germline): KGHSH, LQKENI. The CDR3 is CASSPDRAGNTIYF. The CDR3, as DNA: TGTGCCAGCTCACCAGACAGGGCTGGAAACACCATATATTTT.

The V and J genes are TRBV12-5 and TRBJ2-3; D possibly corresponds to TRBD2 (5 bases). V was clipped by 2 bases and J by 2 bases, with 8 bases between them. The CDR3 runs 14 residues. CDR1 LGHNT and CDR2 FRNRAP come from the germline V gene. CDR3 protein: CASGLTGYTDTQYF. The CDR3 DNA reads TGTGCTAGTGGTTTGACGGGGTACACAGATACGCAGTATTTT.

The J gene is TRBJ1-4, the V gene TRBV30; D remains ambiguous. V dropped 0 bases and J dropped 8 bases, with 16 bases sitting between them. CDR1 is GTSNPN, CDR2 SVGIG, per germline (reference sequence). This CDR3 has 15 residues. The CDR3 coding sequence is TGTGCCTGGAGTGTATTATTCGCTAGCCGGGAAAAACTGTTTTTT. Translating it yields CAWSVLFASREKLFF.

V is TRBV7-2 and J is TRBJ2-7, with TRBD2 identical over 13 bases. Germline values: CDR1 SGHTA, CDR2 FQGNSA. The CDR3 extends over 16 amino acids. The trim removed 4 bases at V and 3 bases at J, leaving 6 bases unmatched. The CDR3 region is CASSSTSGRGLYEQYF. As DNA, the CDR3 is TGTGCCAGCAGCTCCACTAGCGGGAGGGGACTCTACGAGCAGTACTTC. The whole variable domain, remainder taken from reference TRBV7-2 and TRBJ2-7, is GAGVSQSPSNKVTEKGKDVELRCDPISGHTALYWYRQSLGQGLEFLIYFQGNSAPDKSGLPSDRFSAERTGGSVSTLTIQRTQQEDSAVYLCASSSTSGRGLYEQYFGPGTRLTVT.

The CDR3 DNA sequence: TGTGCCAGCAGTGAGGGCGCGGGAGAGGGAGATACGCAGTATTTT. It translates to CASSEGAGEGDTQYF. The rearrangement uses TRBV6-4 and TRBJ2-3, with TRBD2 matching 7 bases. The CDR3 runs to 15 residues. Germline assignment: CDR1 MRHNA and CDR2 SNTAGT. J gave up 5 bases and V 3 bases, and 8 bases lay outside the gene matches.

V is TRBV7-7 and J is TRBJ2-3; D is possibly TRBD2 (6 bases). The CDR3 loop spans 16 amino acids. Germline V gene data show CDR1 as SSHAT and CDR2 as FNYEAQ (reference sequence). CDR3 nucleotide sequence: TGTGCTAGTAGGAACCCCGTAGCGGCTAGCACAGATACGCAGTATTTT. Translated: CASRNPVAASTDTQYF.

The chain couples TRBV7-2 to TRBJ1-1; tentative D call: TRBD1 (5 bases). Per germline, CDR1 SGHTA and CDR2 FQGNSA. This CDR3 is built from 14 residues. V lost 0 bases and J 1 base, leaving 6 bases between the germline ends. CDR3 protein: CASSLADRNTEAFF. Written as DNA, the CDR3 is TGTGCCAGCAGCTTAGCCGACAGGAACACTGAAGCTTTCTTT.

J is TRBJ1-2 and V is TRBV6-5, with TRBD1 matching over 9 bases. This CDR3 region has 12 residues. The junction had 5 bases not matched to a gene; V was cut back by 6 bases and J by 9 bases. Germline CDR1 reads MNHEY; CDR2 reads SVGAGI. CDR3 DNA: TGTGCCAGCAGCCCGGGACAGGGTCGCTACACCTTC. Protein: CASSPGQGRYTF.

The rearrangement links TRBV18 to TRBJ2-7; 10 bases are a match to TRBD2. After removal of 0 bases from V and 3 bases from J, the junction contained 5 bases not matched to a gene. This CDR3 contains 16 residues. The germline V gene encodes CDR1 KGHSH and CDR2 LQKENI. The CDR3 is CASSPPGLAGVYEQYF. The DNA of the CDR3 is TGTGCCAGCTCACCACCGGGCCTAGCGGGGGTCTACGAGCAGTACTTC.

The V and J genes are TRBV5-1 and TRBJ2-1, with a weak D call TRBD1 (6 bases). Germline V gene sequence: CDR1 SGHRS, CDR2 YFSETQ. The CDR3 extends over 10 amino acids. The CDR3 DNA is TGCTACGGACTGGGGGCTCCACAGTTCTTC. Protein: CYGLGAPQFF.

The rearrangement links TRBV2 to TRBJ2-7, with 7 bases fitting TRBD1. Germline trimming cut 7 bases from V and 3 bases from J; bases unmatched to any gene: 12. The CDR3 extends over 15 amino acids. Germline V CDR1 and CDR2: SNHLY, FYNNEI. The DNA for the CDR3 is TGTGCCAGCACCCCAAGTCAGGGGGAATTCTACGAGCAGTACTTC. Translating it yields CASTPSQGEFYEQYF.

This sequence joins TRBV7-2 and TRBJ2-2; TRBD2 matches at 8 bases. The CDR3 loop spans 16 amino acids. The junction had 9 bases not matched to a gene; V was cut back by 3 bases and J by 6 bases. Germline V CDR1 and CDR2: SGHTA, FQGNSA. Here the CDR3 reads CASSFGAGGGAGELFF. CDR3 bases: TGTGCCAGCAGCTTTGGGGCGGGAGGAGGGGCCGGGGAGCTGTTTTTT.

The rearrangement links TRBV6-1 to TRBJ2-3; 9 bases are a match to TRBD2. The length of the CDR3 is 14 residues. With V trimmed by 4 bases and J by 2 bases, 1 base remained unmatched. The V gene's germline CDR1 is MNHNS and CDR2 SASEGT. The CDR3 coding sequence is TGTGCCAGCAGTGGACTAGCGGACACAGATACGCAGTATTTT. Translation gives CASSGLADTDTQYF.

The CDR3 nucleotides are TGTGCCAGCAGTGAAGCGTCTAGCGGGTTGGATACGCAGTATTTT. It specifies CASSEASSGLDTQYF. The chain is built from TRBV2 and TRBJ2-3, with 8 nucleotides matching TRBD2. Germline trimming cut 0 bases from V and 6 bases from J; bases unmatched to any gene: 5. This CDR3 has 15 residues. CDR1 SNHLY and CDR2 FYNNEI come from the germline V gene.

The V call is TRBV9, the J call TRBJ1-1; D might be TRBD1 (6 bases). CDR1 is SGDLS, CDR2 YYNGEE, per germline. V was trimmed by 7 bases and J by 4 bases, leaving 23 bases between them. The CDR3 loop spans 16 amino acids. This CDR3 reads CASAPSGGGRFTEAFF. CDR3 DNA: TGTGCCAGCGCCCCATCCGGGGGGGGGCGATTCACTGAAGCTTTCTTT.